A selection of T cell receptor beta chains follows, all from one sample in a study of cytomegalovirus exposure and HLA in healthy donors. The method was immunoSEQ multiplex PCR; TCRdb's version includes in-frame clones alone and lacks a portion of them. The table records some 170,000 clones, around nine tenths of them present only once. Source material: PBMCs. These receptors were collected from a man aged 18 to 29 in good health and CMV-seropositive. Both conserved end residues are part of each CDR3. A D gene is named only where the DNA matches it firmly. Not all rows give a size; the values are once, few, many and, for expanded clones, a class.

D	V	J	size	length	DNA	CDR3
.	TRBV5-6	TRBJ2-1	.	14	TGTGCCAGCAGCCCGGGAGCATCTTACAATGAGCAGTTCTTC	CASSPGASYNEQFF
TRBD1	TRBV29-1	TRBJ2-1	.	13	TGCAGCGCCAACAGGGGCTCCTACAATGAGCAGTTCTTC	CSANRGSYNEQFF
.	TRBV9	TRBJ2-7	.	14	TGTGCCAGCAGCGTAGGCAGAAACCCCTACGAGCAGTACTTC	CASSVGRNPYEQYF
.	TRBV7-9	TRBJ1-1	.	15	TGTGCCAGCAGCTCGAGAAGGGGGATAAACACTGAAGCTTTCTTT	CASSSRRGINTEAFF
.	TRBV6-5	TRBJ2-2	.	14	TGTGCCAGCAGGGGCAGAACGAACACCGGGGAGCTGTTTTTT	CASRGRTNTGELFF
TRBD1	TRBV6-6	TRBJ2-1	.	15	TGTGCCAGCATCGCTCAGGACAGGGGGCTTAATGAGCAGTTCTTC	CASIAQDRGLNEQFF
.	TRBV7-2	TRBJ1-3	once	15	TGTGCCAGCAGCTTAGGGGCTATTCAGGGGAACACCATATATTTT	CASSLGAIQGNTIYF
TRBD1	TRBV6-5	TRBJ1-1	.	15	TGTGCCAGCAGTTACCCCGGGACAGACAACACTGAAGCTTTCTTT	CASSYPGTDNTEAFF
.	TRBV19	TRBJ1-4	.	15	TGTGCCAGCGCCCCCCACAGGGATGATTCTGAAAAACTGTTTTTT	CASAPHRDDSEKLFF
.	TRBV11-2	TRBJ2-3	.	15	TGTGCCAGCAGCTTGGCCGGGACTCGATCGGATACGCAGTATTTT	CASSLAGTRSDTQYF
TRBD1	TRBV27	TRBJ2-4	.	16	TGTGCCAGCAGTTCCAGACGGACAGGGAAGATGAACATTCAGTACTTC	CASSSRRTGKMNIQYF
.	TRBV10-3	TRBJ2-2	.	16	TGTGCCATCAGTGAGTCGTGGGCGCAGAACACCGGGGAGCTGTTTTTT	CAISESWAQNTGELFF
TRBD2	TRBV15	TRBJ2-7	.	12	TGTGCCACCGGGACTAGGAGTGGGGAGCAGTACTTC	CATGTRSGEQYF
TRBD1	TRBV5-8	TRBJ1-2	.	20	TGTGCCAGCAGCTTGGCCGGCTTGTTCGACAGGGGGCTTGGGAGCTATGGCTACACCTTC	CASSLAGLFDRGLGSYGYTF
.	TRBV5-1	TRBJ1-4	.	13	TGCGCCAGCAGCTTGGAACAGGGTTTTCGACTGTTTTTT	CASSLEQGFRLFF
.	TRBV14	TRBJ1-2	.	14	TGTGCCAGCAGCCAGATGGCCCCCGTGGTTGGCTACACCTTC	CASSQMAPVVGYTF
TRBD2	TRBV5-1	TRBJ2-7	.	15	TGCGCCAGCAGCCCGGAGTTCGCGGGGGTTTACGAGCAGTACTTC	CASSPEFAGVYEQYF
.	TRBV28	TRBJ1-4	.	14	TGTGCCAGCAGAATGGGGGGGCTGGGTGAAAAACTGTTTTTT	CASRMGGLGEKLFF
TRBD1	TRBV6-5	TRBJ1-1	.	14	TGTGCCAGCAGTTACGGGACAGGGAACACTGAAGCTTTCTTT	CASSYGTGNTEAFF
.	TRBV30	TRBJ1-5	.	15	TGTGCCTGGAGTCCACAGGGTGGGGGCAATCAGCCCCAGCATTTT	CAWSPQGGGNQPQHF
.	TRBV13	TRBJ1-4	.	13	TGTGCCAGCAGCTCGGGGTCTAATGAAAAACTGTTTTTT	CASSSGSNEKLFF
TRBD1	TRBV4-1	TRBJ1-5	.	13	TGCGCCAGCAGCTCAGGGGGATATCAGCCCCAGCATTTT	CASSSGGYQPQHF
.	TRBV18	TRBJ2-7	.	13	TGTGCCAGCTCACCACTTGGGCCTGACGAGCAGTACTTC	CASSPLGPDEQYF
.	TRBV28	TRBJ1-2	few	12	TGTGCCAGCCTGAAGGCGGGGGGCGGCTACACCTTC	CASLKAGGGYTF
TRBD2	TRBV25-1	TRBJ2-1	.	15	TGTGCCAGCAGTGAAGCGGGAGGACCCTACAATGAGCAGTTCTTC	CASSEAGGPYNEQFF
.	TRBV27	TRBJ2-7	.	15	TGTGCCAGCAGTTTAGGGCGGACAGTAGAGTACGAGCAGTACTTC	CASSLGRTVEYEQYF
TRBD2	TRBV5-1	TRBJ2-5	.	14	TGCGCCAGCAGGCGGACTAGCGGAAAAGAGACCCAGTACTTC	CASRRTSGKETQYF
TRBD2	TRBV7-2	TRBJ2-7	.	14	TGTGCCAGCAGCTGGACTAGCGGGGGCTACGAGCAGTACTTC	CASSWTSGGYEQYF
.	TRBV29-1	TRBJ2-2	.	14	TGCAGCGTTGAGCCAGCGGAGCCCCCCGGGGAGCTGTTTTTT	CSVEPAEPPGELFF
.	TRBV21-1	TRBJ2-7	once	12	TGTGCCATCAGGGGGATAGCGGGAGGTAAGTACTTC	CAIRGIAGGKYF
.	TRBV4-3	TRBJ2-5	.	13	TGCGCCAGCAGCCAAGAGGGAGGAGAGACCCAGTACTTC	CASSQEGGETQYF
.	TRBV7-2	TRBJ2-5	.	12	TGTGCCAGCAGCTCCTACCAAGAGACCCAGTACTTC	CASSSYQETQYF
.	TRBV2	TRBJ1-3	.	14	TGTGCCAGCAGTGAAGGAGGGCGGAGCTACACCATATATTTT	CASSEGGRSYTIYF
TRBD1	TRBV18	TRBJ2-1	.	17	TGTGCCAGCTCACCATCACCGGGACAGGGTACCTACAATGAGCAGTTCTTC	CASSPSPGQGTYNEQFF
TRBD1	TRBV7-9	TRBJ1-2	.	14	TGTGCCAGCAGCCCCGGACAGGGGACTATAGGCTACACCTTC	CASSPGQGTIGYTF
.	TRBV27	TRBJ2-2	few	13	TGTGCCACCTCGACAGCGAACACCGGGGAGCTGTTTTTT	CATSTANTGELFF
TRBD2	TRBV9	TRBJ2-3	.	15	TGTGCCAGCAGCGTAGGGGCGGGGGGACCAGATACGCAGTATTTT	CASSVGAGGPDTQYF
.	TRBV6-5	TRBJ1-2	once	13	TGTGCCAGCAGCCAGACAGAGTTACAGGGCTACACCTTC	CASSQTELQGYTF
.	TRBV5-1	TRBJ2-5	.	14	TGCGCCAGCAGCTTGGAACAGTTCCAAGAGACCCAGTACTTC	CASSLEQFQETQYF
.	TRBV5-1	TRBJ2-7	.	14	TGCGCCAGCAGCTTGGCCATAGGGGCGACAGAGCAGTACTTC	CASSLAIGATEQYF
TRBD2	TRBV10-2	TRBJ2-3	once	16	TGCGCCAGCACCCCTGCAGCGGGGCTGGCCACAGATACGCAGTATTTT	CASTPAAGLATDTQYF
.	TRBV5-1	TRBJ2-5	.	13	TGCGCCAGCAGCTTGAGCCCCCAAGAGACCCAGTACTTC	CASSLSPQETQYF
.	TRBV11-2	TRBJ1-3	.	15	TGTGCCAGCAGCTGGGACACGCTCTCTGGAAACACCATATATTTT	CASSWDTLSGNTIYF
TRBD2	TRBV4-2	TRBJ2-1	.	21	TGTGCCAGCAGCCAAGAGGGTCCCGCTAGCGGGAGGGCGAGCTCCTACAATGAGCAGTTCTTC	CASSQEGPASGRASSYNEQFF
TRBD1	TRBV5-1	TRBJ1-2	.	17	TGCGCCAGCAGCTTGGCCGGGACAGGGGAACTAGGAGGAGGCTACACCTTC	CASSLAGTGELGGGYTF
.	TRBV28	TRBJ2-1	.	14	TGTGCCAGCAGTACCCCCGGACAGTTGGGTGAGCAGTTCTTC	CASSTPGQLGEQFF
.	TRBV6-4	TRBJ2-2	.	13	TGTGCCAGCAGTGACGGCCTCACCGGGGAGCTGTTTTTT	CASSDGLTGELFF
.	TRBV7-9	TRBJ1-1	.	14	TGTGCCAGCAGCTTGGGGGGAATGAACACTGAAGCTTTCTTT	CASSLGGMNTEAFF
TRBD1	TRBV5-1	TRBJ1-1	.	13	TGCGCCAGCAGCGGCTCGGACAGGGTGGAAGCTTTCTTT	CASSGSDRVEAFF
TRBD2	TRBV5-6	TRBJ2-4	once	15	TGTGCCAGCAGCCCGGGGGGGAGTGGCAAAAACATTCAGTACTTC	CASSPGGSGKNIQYF
TRBD1	TRBV5-1	TRBJ1-3	once	16	TGCGCCAGCAGCTTCCAGACAGGGGGGACTGGAAACACCATATATTTT	CASSFQTGGTGNTIYF
TRBD1	TRBV7-8	TRBJ2-1	.	13	TGTGCCAGCAGCTTCAGGGGGCGGAATGAGCAGTTCTTC	CASSFRGRNEQFF
.	TRBV6-5	TRBJ1-1	.	15	TGTGCCAGCAGTCTCACATCGGGTAGTGGGACTGAAGCTTTCTTT	CASSLTSGSGTEAFF
TRBD2	TRBV28	TRBJ2-7	few	15	TGTGCCAGCAGGGGGGAGACTAGCGGGAGCTACGAGCAGTACTTC	CASRGETSGSYEQYF
.	TRBV15	TRBJ2-7	.	16	TGTGCCACCAGCAGATCTCTGGGACATTCTATCTACGAGCAGTACTTC	CATSRSLGHSIYEQYF
TRBD1	TRBV29-1	TRBJ2-1	once	13	TGCAGCGACCTGGGACAGGGGGCTAACGAGCAGTTCTTC	CSDLGQGANEQFF
TRBD1	TRBV19	TRBJ2-2	.	14	TGTGCCAGTAGTACGGACAGGGTAGCCGGGGAGCTGTTTTTT	CASSTDRVAGELFF
.	TRBV27	TRBJ2-7	once	14	TGTGCCAGCAAGCCTGCGCGGAGCTCCTACGAGCAGTACTTC	CASKPARSSYEQYF
.	TRBV5-6	TRBJ2-7	.	14	TGTGCCAGCAGCTTGGCCAGGGAACCCTACGAGCAGTACTTC	CASSLAREPYEQYF